A single TCR beta chain is shown here with its context. Participants came from some 23 US areas, aged about 18 to 89 years. Participant-given clinical history determined each cohort assignment. Those designated as exposed participants met a COVID-19 case within 2 weeks before study entry. Germline V gene sequence: CDR1 SGHDN, CDR2 FVKESK. The CDR3 runs 16 residues. Germline trimming cut 4 bases from V and 5 bases from J; bases unmatched to any gene: 10. This record comes from a study of blood T cell repertoires in COVID-19. Across the whole study: Samples of COVID-19 (acute and convalescent) were obtained from the United States, Italy and Spain.

Repertoires were generated with immunoSEQ multiplex PCR, while TCRdb's copy carries only in-frame clones and drops some. The sample records about 140,000 clones, 65% to 85% being singletons. Sequencing was performed on PBMCs or T cells enriched from blood (not recorded which). J is TRBJ1-1 and V is TRBV14; 10 nucleotides agree with TRBD1. This sequence was found in a man in his 70s who had been exposed to COVID-19. CDR3 coding DNA: TGTGCCAGCAGCCCAGCCTGGGACAGGGGAGGGACTGAAGCTTTCTTT. This gives the protein CASSPAWDRGGTEAFF.